This T cell receptor (beta chain) derives from a study of blood T cell repertoires in COVID-19. The repertoire was sequenced with immunoSEQ multiplex PCR; TCRdb's copy has only in-frame clones and lacks some. The sample lists over 200,000 clones, about 90% occurring once. The CDR3 loop spans 15 amino acids. V was pared by 0 bases and J by 2 bases, with 11 bases between. From germline, CDR1 is LGHNA and CDR2 YSLEER. This clone was seen more than once but under ten times. This sequence originates from a man younger than 40 who had recovered from COVID-19. The V gene is TRBV4-3, the J gene TRBJ2-7; a weak D match, TRBD2 (5 bases). The specimen was PBMCs or T cells enriched from blood (not recorded which). The DNA for the CDR3 is TGCGCCAGCAGCCAAGATCGCCGACTAACCTACGAGCAGTACTTC. This translates into CASSQDRRLTYEQYF.